This record covers a single T cell receptor (beta chain). These data are taken from a study of blood T cell repertoires in COVID-19. Study overall: Acute and convalescent COVID-19 specimens originated in the United States, Italy and Spain.

Germline CDR1 is SEHNR and CDR2 is FQNEAQ (reference sequence). Trimming removed 4 bases from V and 6 bases from J, with 18 bases in between. This CDR3 has 15 residues. In the source study's methods: Estimation of nucleated cell counts was performed using reference gene primer amplification. The table came from immunoSEQ multiplex PCR; TCRdb's copy has only in-frame clones and leaves some out. Clone size and the V and J calls come from that table; the DNA yielded D and trimming. The sample shows a few hundred thousand clones, about 91% of them seen only once. Enrolment of Seattle patients took place during active infection, and they were followed longitudinally.

The rearrangement links TRBV7-9 to TRBJ1-2, with D possibly being TRBD1 (6 bases). This receptor was obtained from a young woman with COVID-19, enrolled during active disease. The sequenced sample consisted of peripheral blood. CDR3 coding DNA: TGTGCCAGCAGCTCCCTGACAGGCATGCTACATGGCTACACCTTC. Translating gives CASSSLTGMLHGYTF.